This TCR beta chain was identified during a study of blood T cell repertoires in COVID-19. The overall study: The United States, Italy and Spain supplied acute and convalescent COVID-19 samples. T cells, B-cell-depleted T cells, or PBMCs provided the cDNA or gDNA that served as material.

As originally analysed: Estimation of nucleated cell counts relied on the amplification of reference gene primers. Profiling relied on immunoSEQ multiplex PCR, and the TCRdb table lists in-frame clones only, not all of them. V, J and clone size are those of that table, while D and trimming were read from the DNA. The sample includes tens of thousands of clones, around 79% of them seen just once. Germline V gives CDR1 MNHEY, CDR2 SMNVEV (reference sequence). V gave up 6 bases and J gave up 1 base; unmatched junction bases: 5. This CDR3 is built from 14 residues. The sample consisted of peripheral blood. V usage is TRBV27 and J usage is TRBJ1-1; 7 bases are a match to TRBD1. This receptor was taken from a man between 60 and 70 years old with active or convalescent COVID-19. CDR3 coding DNA: TGTGCCAGCAGAAGGGACAGACAGAACACTGAAGCTTTCTTT. This translates into CASRRDRQNTEAFF.